These T cell receptor beta chains were read from a single sample in a study of early T cells in non-severe SARS-CoV-2 infection. TCRdb re-called the 5' RACE reads through MiXCR, storing one row per CDR3 protein. Of roughly 30,000 distinct CDR3 sequences listed, around 7% are singletons. Sample: whole blood. The receptors originated from an adult who was a healthcare worker with PCR-confirmed SARS-CoV-2 infection or an uninfected control (not recorded which). Each CDR3 is given with its conserved first and last residue. The D gene is left open where the match is weak. Not every row has a clone size; where given, it reads once, few, many or a size class.

v_gene	j_gene	d_gene	abundance	CDR3nt	CDR3aa
TRBV5-1	TRBJ2-1	TRBD1	few	TGCGCCAGCAGCTTGGGGGACAGCCTCAAGGGGAATGAGCAGTTCTTC	CASSLGDSLKGNEQFF
TRBV7-2	TRBJ2-3	NA	many	TGTGCCAGCAGCTTAGACGGAAACACAGATACGCAGTATTTT	CASSLDGNTDTQYF
TRBV29-1	TRBJ1-1	NA	NA	TGCAGCGGCAAAACTACTGGTGACACTGAAGCTTTCTTT	CSGKTTGDTEAFF
TRBV5-1	TRBJ2-7	TRBD2	few	TGCGCCAGCAGCTTGGGGCTAGCGGGAGGACGCCCTCGGAACAACGAGCAGTACTTC	CASSLGLAGGRPRNNEQYF
TRBV20-1	TRBJ1-1	NA	medium-sized	TGCAGTGCCCCCCCGGACAGTCGAGCTCGAAACACTGAAGCTTTCTTT	CSAPPDSRARNTEAFF
TRBV3-1	TRBJ2-1	NA	many	TGTGCCAGCAGCCCGAACTCCTACAATGAGCAGTTCTTC	CASSPNSYNEQFF
TRBV18	TRBJ1-2	TRBD1	many	TGTGCCAGCTCACCTCCAACAGGGGGCAGATGGAATGGCTACACCTTC	CASSPPTGGRWNGYTF
TRBV3-1	TRBJ2-3	NA	many	TGTGCCAGCAGCCTCTCCACAGGACTTAGCGGCACAGATACGCAGTATTTT	CASSLSTGLSGTDTQYF
TRBV2	TRBJ2-1	TRBD1	few	TGTGCCAGCAGTCGGACAGGGGTCCCCTCCCTCTACAATGAGCAGTTCTTC	CASSRTGVPSLYNEQFF
TRBV28	TRBJ1-4	NA	many	TGTGCCAGCAGTTTAGGGACGGATGAAAAACTGTTTTTT	CASSLGTDEKLFF
TRBV9	TRBJ1-6	TRBD1	many	TGTGCCAGCAGCGTAGAGGGACAGGGTTCACCCCTCCACTTT	CASSVEGQGSPLHF
TRBV4-2	TRBJ1-2	NA	many	TGTGCCAGCAGCCAAGGCGGGGTCACGAGGGGAGACTATGGCTACACCTTC	CASSQGGVTRGDYGYTF
TRBV2	TRBJ2-3	NA	many	TGTGCCAGTGGGGGGACCACCCGCACAGATACGCAGTATTTT	CASGGTTRTDTQYF
TRBV6-5	TRBJ2-3	NA	NA	TGTGCCAGCTGGAGCAGGGCAAGCACAGATACGCAGTATTTT	CASWSRASTDTQYF
TRBV20-1	TRBJ2-6	TRBD1	many	TGCAGTGCTAGAGCTAACAGGGGGATCAGCTCTGGGGCCAACGTCCTGACTTTC	CSARANRGISSGANVLTF
TRBV4-3	TRBJ1-6	NA	few	TGCGCCAGCAGCCAAGAACCTCCCGGTCGACCCTCCTATAATTCACCCCTCCACTTT	CASSQEPPGRPSYNSPLHF
TRBV4-2	TRBJ2-1	NA	NA	TGTGCCAGCAGCCAAATTGAGGACAATGAGCAGTTCTTC	CASSQIEDNEQFF
TRBV28	TRBJ2-3	TRBD2	many	TGTGCCAGCAGCCGGGTAACGGCTAGCGGCTACACAGATACGCAGTATTTT	CASSRVTASGYTDTQYF
TRBV7-8	TRBJ1-1	NA	many	TGTGCCAGCAGCTCCCCCGTCGGGAGGGCTTTCTTT	CASSSPVGRAFF
TRBV11-3	TRBJ2-2	NA	many	TGTGCCAGCAGTATCAGGGGGGGAAACACCGGGGAGCTGTTTTTT	CASSIRGGNTGELFF
TRBV29-1	TRBJ2-7	TRBD2	many	TGCAGCGTACGGACTAGCGGGAGCTACGAGCAGTACTTC	CSVRTSGSYEQYF
TRBV12-5	TRBJ2-2	NA	few	TGTGCTAGTGGAACCCGGACAGTCGGGGAGCTGTTTTTT	CASGTRTVGELFF
TRBV11-2	TRBJ2-4	NA	few	TGTGCCAGCAGCCCCCAAACCCTTAGATCCATTCAGTACTTC	CASSPQTLRSIQYF
TRBV7-9	TRBJ1-2	NA	NA	TGTGCCAGCATGCTCCTGGGAGGAAATGGCTACACCTTC	CASMLLGGNGYTF
TRBV3-1	TRBJ2-3	NA	many	TGTGCCAGCAGCCGGGGGAACACAGATACGCAGTATTTT	CASSRGNTDTQYF
TRBV6-5	TRBJ2-5	TRBD1	NA	TGTGCCAGCAGCTTGGACAGGGGAAAGACCCAGTACTTC	CASSLDRGKTQYF
TRBV2	TRBJ2-7	TRBD2	NA	TGTGCCAGCAGTGATTGGACTAGCGGGGGTTCCTACGAGCAGTACTTC	CASSDWTSGGSYEQYF
TRBV28	TRBJ2-1	NA	few	TGTGCCAGCAGTCCGGAGACCCCTCTTAGAGGCCAGCAGTTCTTC	CASSPETPLRGQQFF
TRBV18	TRBJ2-1	TRBD1	many	TGTGCCAGCTCACGGACAGGGGGCGGTTATAATGAGCAGTTCTTC	CASSRTGGGYNEQFF
TRBV2	TRBJ1-2	NA	many	TGTGCCAGCAGCGCAGACTGGACAGAGATCTACACCTTC	CASSADWTEIYTF
TRBV13	TRBJ2-1	TRBD2	medium-sized	TGTGCCAGCAGCTCTCTAGCGGGAGGAAACAATGAGCAGTTCTTC	CASSSLAGGNNEQFF
TRBV7-9	TRBJ1-1	NA	NA	TGTGCCAGCAGCTTCCGGGCTGAAGCTTTCTTT	CASSFRAEAFF
TRBV6-2/TRBV6-3	TRBJ2-1	TRBD2	NA	TGTGCCAGCAGTTACGGGTCGGGAGGGCCTTTATCTCAGTTCTTC	CASSYGSGGPLSQFF
TRBV27	TRBJ2-1	NA	many	TGTGCCAGCAGTTTACGGAGAGGTGCCTACAATGAGCAGTTCTTC	CASSLRRGAYNEQFF
TRBV30	TRBJ1-5	NA	many	TGTGCCTGGAGTGTGCCAGGCAATCAGCCCCAGCATTTT	CAWSVPGNQPQHF
TRBV29-1	TRBJ2-1	NA	many	TGCGGATCAGAAGCTGAGGACAATGAGCAGTTCTTC	CGSEAEDNEQFF
TRBV27	TRBJ1-1	NA	few	TGTGCCAGCAAAGACGGGGAATCTGAGTACACTGAAGCTTTCTTT	CASKDGESEYTEAFF
TRBV5-1	TRBJ1-3	NA	many	TGCGCCAGCAGCTACCGAACAGGGTCTGCCGGAAACACCATATATTTT	CASSYRTGSAGNTIYF
TRBV20-1	TRBJ1-5	NA	many	TGCAGTGCTAGTCCGGATACAGGGCTGAATCAGCCCCAGCATTTT	CSASPDTGLNQPQHF
TRBV2	TRBJ2-7	NA	many	TGTGCCAGCTCCCAGGGCCCTACCTACGAGCAGTACTTC	CASSQGPTYEQYF
TRBV5-4	TRBJ1-3	NA	many	TGTGCCAGCAGCTTGGCCGGGGGCTCAAGCGGAAACACCATATATTTT	CASSLAGGSSGNTIYF
TRBV5-1	TRBJ2-4	NA	NA	TGCGCCAGCAGCTCCAGCCTGAGCTTTGCCAAAAACATTCAGTACTTC	CASSSSLSFAKNIQYF
TRBV7-3	TRBJ2-1	TRBD2	many	TGTGCCAGCAGCCTCGCCGGACTAGCGGGTCGCAATGAGCAGTTCTTC	CASSLAGLAGRNEQFF
TRBV7-2	TRBJ1-5	TRBD1	few	TGTGCCAGCAGCCTGGGACAGGGCCATCAGCCCCAGCATTTT	CASSLGQGHQPQHF
TRBV11-3	TRBJ2-1	TRBD2	NA	TGTGCCAGCAGCTCCGGGAGGTCAGTTTACAATGAGCAGTTCTTC	CASSSGRSVYNEQFF
TRBV24-1	TRBJ2-1	NA	few	TGTGCCACCAGTGACCAACCGGGACACTCGAATGAGCAGTTCTTC	CATSDQPGHSNEQFF
TRBV7-9	TRBJ1-6	TRBD1	many	TGTGCCAGCAGCCCTGGACAGGGAAGAGGGACCCTCCACTTT	CASSPGQGRGTLHF
TRBV12-3/TRBV12-4	TRBJ2-2	TRBD2	many	TGTGCCAGCAGCCCGGGACTAGTAGCCGGGGAGCTGTTTTTT	CASSPGLVAGELFF
TRBV19	TRBJ1-5	NA	many	TGTGCCAGTAGTATTGCGGGGAATCAGCCCCAGCATTTT	CASSIAGNQPQHF
TRBV7-8	TRBJ2-3	TRBD2	many	TGTGCCAGCAGCCTAGATGGTGGTAGCGGGATGATAGATACGCAGTATTTT	CASSLDGGSGMIDTQYF
TRBV10-1	TRBJ2-6	TRBD1	once	TGCGCCAGCGGTGAGACAGGGCTTAATGGGGCCAACGTCCTGACTTTC	CASGETGLNGANVLTF
TRBV27	TRBJ1-5	NA	many	TGTGCCAGCAGTTTAGAGGGCCATCAGCCCCAGCATTTT	CASSLEGHQPQHF
TRBV10-3	TRBJ2-3	TRBD2	few	TGTGCCATTGGCGGGAGGGCGGAAGATACGCAGTATTTT	CAIGGRAEDTQYF
TRBV20-1	TRBJ2-7	TRBD1	many	TGCAGTGCTAGGGAGGACAGGAGCTCCTACGAGCAGTACTTC	CSAREDRSSYEQYF
TRBV30	TRBJ1-5	NA	NA	TGTGCCTGGAGTGTACACAGCATAAGGGAGCCCCAGCATTTT	CAWSVHSIREPQHF
TRBV12-3/TRBV12-4	TRBJ2-1	TRBD1	many	TGTGCCAGCAGTTTGGGGACAGGGCTTATCAATGAGCAGTTCTTC	CASSLGTGLINEQFF
TRBV5-4	TRBJ2-7	TRBD2	many	TGTGCCAGCAGCTTGTCGGCGGGAGCCCCCTTGTCCTACGAGCAGTACTTC	CASSLSAGAPLSYEQYF
TRBV9	TRBJ2-1	NA	few	TGTGCCAGCAGCAAGGAGGGCGGGCAGTTCTTC	CASSKEGGQFF